Presented here are 8 T cell receptor beta chains from one specimen sequenced in a study of blood T cell repertoires in COVID-19. Generated by immunoSEQ multiplex PCR, the TCRdb table keeps only in-frame clones and is missing some. This sample has approximately 400,000 clones, with 89% found just once. What was sequenced was peripheral blood. These receptors came from a man aged 40-49 years with acute or convalescent COVID-19.

This clone has only one observation. The rearrangement joins TRBV29-1 to TRBJ2-7; D is ambiguous. V was clipped by 5 bases and J by 3 bases, with 20 bases between them. Germline V CDR1 and CDR2: SQVTM, ANQGSEA. This CDR3 spans 15 amino acids. CDR3 coding DNA: TGCAGCGTTCATCTCGCAAGACAAGGAAGCTACGAGCAGTACTTC. Amino acid sequence: CSVHLARQGSYEQYF.

The chain recombines TRBV5-4 with TRBJ1-2; 7 bases agree with TRBD1. V shed 4 bases and J 3 bases; nucleotides not matched to a gene: 3. CDR3 size: 13 residues. Germline V lookup: CDR1 SGHNT, CDR2 YYREEE (reference sequence). The CDR3, as DNA: TGTGCCAGCAGCGGAACAGGGGACTATGGCTACACCTTC. Residues: CASSGTGDYGYTF.

The chain is built from TRBV12-3 or TRBV12-4 and TRBJ2-1, with D possibly being TRBD2 (5 bases). This CDR3 spans 13 amino acids. V was shortened by 5 bases and J by 7 bases, with 12 bases between the two germline ends. CDR3 nucleotides: TGTGCCAGCAGTCCTTGGACTCAAAATGAGCAGTTCTTC. This gives the protein CASSPWTQNEQFF.

The chain joins TRBV9 to TRBJ1-4; 10 bases map to TRBD1. The CDR3 spans 16 residues. V dropped 0 bases and J dropped 7; count of bases not matched to a gene: 6. Germline-derived CDR1 and CDR2 are SGDLS and YYNGEE. The CDR3 DNA sequence: TGTGCCAGCAGCGTAGAAGGGACAGGGGTCAGTGAAAAACTGTTTTTT. Protein: CASSVEGTGVSEKLFF.

V and J are TRBV10-3 and TRBJ2-7; TRBD1 is a possible D gene (5 bases). Trimming took 10 bases from V and 7 from J, leaving 11 bases between them. Germline V gene sequence: CDR1 ENHRY, CDR2 SYGVKD. CDR3 size: 10 residues. CDR3 amino acids: CATQGSEQYF. The CDR3 nucleotides are TGTGCCACGCAGGGAAGTGAGCAGTACTTC.

As concerns this clone: The sample contains more than one DNA sequence encoding this CDR3. The chain has TRBV9 and TRBJ2-3; no firm D call. This CDR3 contains 13 residues. Germline CDR1 is SGDLS and CDR2 is YYNGEE. V was shortened by 1 base and J by 0 bases, with 3 bases between the two germline ends. The CDR3 here is CASSVSSTDTQYF. The CDR3 DNA is TGTGCCAGCAGCGTATCGAGCACAGATACGCAGTATTTT.

The chain employs TRBV4-2 and TRBJ2-3; 12 bases are a match to TRBD2. Losses at the gene ends were 1 base for V and 3 bases for J; bases not matched to a gene: 5. Looked up from germline, CDR1 is LGHNA and CDR2 is YNFKEQ. This CDR3 contains 17 residues. CDR3 DNA: TGTGCCAGCAGCCAAGGAGGACTAGCGGGGACGACAGATACGCAGTATTTT. Translating gives CASSQGGLAGTTDTQYF.

The gene calls are TRBV27 and TRBJ1-1, with D perhaps TRBD1 (6 bases). This CDR3 contains 14 residues. The V end lost 5 bases, the J end lost 2 bases, and 12 bases lay between the germline ends. Germline assignment: CDR1 MNHEY and CDR2 SMNVEV (reference sequence). The CDR3: CASSRDTLNTEAFF. The CDR3 bases are TGTGCCAGCAGTCGGGACACCCTAAACACTGAAGCTTTCTTT.